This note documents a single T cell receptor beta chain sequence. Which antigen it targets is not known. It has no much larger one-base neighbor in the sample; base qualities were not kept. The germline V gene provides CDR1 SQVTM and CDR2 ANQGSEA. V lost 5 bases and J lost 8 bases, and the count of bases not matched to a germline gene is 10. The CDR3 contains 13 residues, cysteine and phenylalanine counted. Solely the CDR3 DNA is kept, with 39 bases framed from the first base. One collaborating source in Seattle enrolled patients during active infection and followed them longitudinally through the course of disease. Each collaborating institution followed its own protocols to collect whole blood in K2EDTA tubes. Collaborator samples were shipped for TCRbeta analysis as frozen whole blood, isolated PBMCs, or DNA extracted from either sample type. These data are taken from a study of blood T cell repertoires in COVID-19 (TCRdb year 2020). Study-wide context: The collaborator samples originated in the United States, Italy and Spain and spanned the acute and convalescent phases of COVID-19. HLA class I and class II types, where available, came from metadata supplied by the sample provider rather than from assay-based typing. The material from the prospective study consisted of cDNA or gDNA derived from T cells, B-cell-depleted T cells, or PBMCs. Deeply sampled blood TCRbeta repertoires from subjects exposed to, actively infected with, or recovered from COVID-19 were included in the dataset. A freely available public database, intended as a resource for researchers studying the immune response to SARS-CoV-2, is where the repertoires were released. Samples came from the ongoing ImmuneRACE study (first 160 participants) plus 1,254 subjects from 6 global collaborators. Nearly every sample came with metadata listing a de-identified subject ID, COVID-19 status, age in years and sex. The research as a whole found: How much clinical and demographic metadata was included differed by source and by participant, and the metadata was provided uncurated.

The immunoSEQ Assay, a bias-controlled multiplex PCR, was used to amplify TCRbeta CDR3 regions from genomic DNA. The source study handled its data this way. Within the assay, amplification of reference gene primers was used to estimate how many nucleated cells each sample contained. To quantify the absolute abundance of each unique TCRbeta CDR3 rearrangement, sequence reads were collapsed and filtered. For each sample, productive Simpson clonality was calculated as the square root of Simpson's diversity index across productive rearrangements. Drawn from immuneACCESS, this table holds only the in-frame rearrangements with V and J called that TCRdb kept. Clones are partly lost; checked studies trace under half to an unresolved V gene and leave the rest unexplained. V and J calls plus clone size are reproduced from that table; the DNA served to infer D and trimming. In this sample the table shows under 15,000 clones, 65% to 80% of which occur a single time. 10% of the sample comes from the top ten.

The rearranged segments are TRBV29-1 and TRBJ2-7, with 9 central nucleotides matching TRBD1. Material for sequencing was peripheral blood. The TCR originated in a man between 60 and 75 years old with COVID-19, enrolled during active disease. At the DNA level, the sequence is TGCAGCGTTAGACAGGGGGGGCCTACGCAGCAGTACTTC. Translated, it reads CSVRQGGPTQQYF.